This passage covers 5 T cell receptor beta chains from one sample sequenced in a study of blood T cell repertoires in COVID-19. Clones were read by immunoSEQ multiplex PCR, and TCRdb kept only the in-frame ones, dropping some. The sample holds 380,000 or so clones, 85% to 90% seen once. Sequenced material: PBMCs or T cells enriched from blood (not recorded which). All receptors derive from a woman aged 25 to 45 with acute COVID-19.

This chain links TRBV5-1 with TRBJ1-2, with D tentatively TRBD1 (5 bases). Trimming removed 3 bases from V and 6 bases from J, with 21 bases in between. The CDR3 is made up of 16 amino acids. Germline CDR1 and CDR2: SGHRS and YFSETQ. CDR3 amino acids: CASSWGTRLQGDGYTF. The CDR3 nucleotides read TGCGCCAGCAGCTGGGGAACCAGGCTTCAGGGCGATGGCTACACCTTC.

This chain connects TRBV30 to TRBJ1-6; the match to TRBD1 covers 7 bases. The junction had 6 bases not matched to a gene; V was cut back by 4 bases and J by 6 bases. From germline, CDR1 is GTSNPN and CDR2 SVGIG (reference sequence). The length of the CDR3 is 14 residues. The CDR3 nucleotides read TGTGCCTGGAACCCCGGGACAGCTAATTCACCCCTCCACTTT. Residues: CAWNPGTANSPLHF. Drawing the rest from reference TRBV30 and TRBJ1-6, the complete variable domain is SQTIHQWPATLVQPVGSPLSLECTVEGTSNPNLYWYRQAAGRGLQLLFYSVGIGQISSEVPQNLSASRPQDRQFILSSKKLLLSDSGFYLCAWNPGTANSPLHFGNGTRLTVT.

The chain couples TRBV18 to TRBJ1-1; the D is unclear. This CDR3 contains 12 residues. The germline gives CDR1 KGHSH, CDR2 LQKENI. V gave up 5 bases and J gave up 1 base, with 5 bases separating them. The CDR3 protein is CASSFRNTEAFF. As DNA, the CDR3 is TGTGCCAGCTCATTCAGGAACACTGAAGCTTTCTTT.

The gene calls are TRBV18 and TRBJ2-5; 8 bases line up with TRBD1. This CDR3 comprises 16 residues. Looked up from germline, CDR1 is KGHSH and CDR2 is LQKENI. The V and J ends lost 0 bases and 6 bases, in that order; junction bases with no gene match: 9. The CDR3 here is CASSPPAAGGGKTQYF. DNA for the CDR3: TGTGCCAGCTCACCACCGGCGGCAGGGGGCGGCAAGACCCAGTACTTC.

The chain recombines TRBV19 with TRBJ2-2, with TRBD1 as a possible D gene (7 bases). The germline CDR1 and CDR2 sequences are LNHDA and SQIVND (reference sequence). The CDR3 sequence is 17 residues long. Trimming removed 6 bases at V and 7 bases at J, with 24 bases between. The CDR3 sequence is CASSLNQSRGAIGELFF. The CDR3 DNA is TGTGCCAGTAGCCTAAACCAAAGCAGGGGGGCTATCGGGGAGCTGTTTTTT.